Listed here are 20 T cell receptor beta chains from one sample, sequenced in a study of T cell repertoires in cytomegalovirus infection (dated by TCRdb to between 2018 and 2020). Sequencing took place on an Illumina HiSeq 1500. The public sequencing data were trimmed at Q25 with fastp and processed into clonotypes with MiXCR by TCRdb, which kept only in-frame beta chains. When rows share a CDR3 protein, they turn into one entry using the most common DNA and genes. For this sample there are around 750,000 distinct CDR3 sequences; about 31% appear just once. In total, the top ten clones hold 12% of the sample. Their antigens are not known. Per the publication, the treatment or condition label means: in vitro stimulation with specific CMV peptide epitopes to enrich CMV-specific T cells. Sequencing was performed on cultured CD8+ T cells from PBMCs, taken from culture after CMV antigen stimulation. These receptors all come from a human donor in good health (CMV status not recorded). Some clones in this sample may be carry-over from other donors' samples.

V is TRBV11-2 and J is TRBJ1-4, with D maybe TRBD1 (5 bases). This CDR3 region has 14 residues. V was clipped by 2 bases and J by 7 bases, with 11 bases between them. In germline, CDR1 is SGHAT, CDR2 FQNNGV. CDR3 loop: CASSLNRDREKLFF. The CDR3 DNA reads as TGTGCCAGCAGCTTAAACCGGGACCGTGAAAAACTGTTTTTT.

The rearrangement links TRBV5-1 to TRBJ1-2; D is perhaps TRBD1 (5 bases). The CDR3 totals 15 residues. The germline gives CDR1 SGHRS, CDR2 YFSETQ. The ends were cut back, 0 bases at V and 4 bases at J, with 13 bases in the middle. CDR3 nucleotides: TGCGCCAGCAGCTTGGATCCGGGGCGTAGCTATGGCTACACCTTC. Its protein is CASSLDPGRSYGYTF.

This clonotype was detected a few times. The CDR3 here is CASRGIWDNEQFF. The CDR3 bases are TGTGCCAGCAGGGGGATTTGGGACAATGAGCAGTTCTTC. The chain carries TRBV12-3 or TRBV12-4 and TRBJ2-1; D is unresolved. Trimming removed 6 bases at V and 5 bases at J, with 11 bases between. The length of the CDR3 is 13 residues.

Of note for this clonotype: One end of the junction is discordant with germline, which a read error may explain. The chain is built from TRBV5-1 and TRBJ2-1; tentatively, D is TRBD1 (6 bases). The CDR3 has 11 amino acids. Germline values: CDR1 SGHRS, CDR2 YFSETQ. The CDR3 DNA reads TGCGCCAGCAGCGACGACAGGCTTCAGGTCTTC. This translates into CASSDDRLQVF. The full variable domain, rest sourced from reference TRBV5-1 and TRBJ2-1, is KAGVTQTPRYLIKTRGQQVTLSCSPISGHRSVSWYQQTPGQGLQFLFEYFSETQRNKGNFPGRFSGRQFSNSRSEMNVSTLELGDSALYLCASSDDRLQVFGPGTRLTVL.

This sequence joins TRBV4-1 and TRBJ2-4, with D hard to call. Trimming removed 3 bases from V and 0 bases from J, with 15 bases in between. The CDR3 runs to 17 residues. Germline CDR1 is MGHRA and CDR2 is YSYEKL. This CDR3 reads CASSQQAVRLAKNIQYF. The CDR3 bases are TGCGCCAGCAGCCAGCAGGCAGTTCGGCTAGCCAAAAACATTCAGTACTTC.

This clonotype has a single count. The chain carries TRBV5-8 and TRBJ2-6, with D possibly matching TRBD2 (6 bases). The germline V gene encodes CDR1 SGHTS and CDR2 YDEGEE. Trimming removed 5 bases from V and 5 bases from J, with 17 bases in between. CDR3 length: 16 residues. The CDR3 coding sequence is TGTGCCAGCAGACTTTCGGAGGGATTGTGGGCCAACGTCCTGACTTTC. It translates to CASRLSEGLWANVLTF.

Of note for this clonotype: The junction departs from germline at one end; a sequencing error may be responsible. The chain is built from TRBV27 and TRBJ2-1, with 7 bases identical to TRBD1. This CDR3 comprises 12 residues. Germline V gene data show CDR1 as MNHEY and CDR2 as SMNVEV (reference sequence). The CDR3 coding sequence is TGTGCCAACAGTTACGGGCGGACAGGGCAGTTCTTC. Residues: CANSYGRTGQFF.

This clonotype was recorded at least ten times. This chain uses TRBV7-2 with TRBJ1-4; D gene unclear. From germline, CDR1 is SGHTA and CDR2 FQGNSA. This CDR3 region has 12 residues. Deletions cut 3 bases from V and 7 bases from J, with 6 bases between. CDR3 in DNA: TGTGCCAGCAGCTTCTATACTGAAAAACTGTTTTTT. It encodes CASSFYTEKLFF.

There are a few counts of this clonotype. The chain is built from TRBV5-5 and TRBJ1-5, with 7 bases lining up with TRBD1. V lost 0 bases to trimming and J lost 6 bases; unmatched junction nucleotides: 6. This CDR3 is 15 amino acids long. The germline V gene has CDR1 SGHKS and CDR2 YYEKEE (reference sequence). This CDR3 is CASSLEVGGPQPQHF. CDR3 in DNA: TGTGCCAGCAGCTTGGAAGTAGGGGGCCCTCAGCCCCAGCATTTT.

This chain connects TRBV6-6 to TRBJ1-1; no clear D gene. This CDR3 comprises 16 residues. Germline values: CDR1 MNHNY, CDR2 SVGAGI (reference sequence). The germline V and J ends were trimmed by 3 bases and 4 bases, with 18 bases remaining between them. The CDR3 reads CASSYLPTSRFTEAFF. The CDR3 DNA follows: TGTGCCAGCAGTTATCTTCCGACAAGCCGTTTCACTGAAGCTTTCTTT.

The V call is TRBV13, the J call TRBJ2-7, with D maybe TRBD2 (6 bases). This CDR3 contains 15 residues. V dropped 3 bases and J dropped 0 bases, with 12 bases sitting between them. Per the germline V gene, CDR1 is PRHDT and CDR2 is FYEKMQ (reference sequence). The CDR3 here is CASSFGRGFSYEQYF. The CDR3 coding sequence is TGTGCCAGCAGCTTCGGGCGGGGCTTCTCCTACGAGCAGTACTTC.

The chain uses TRBV5-4 and TRBJ2-1; the D is unclear. CDR3 length: 11 amino acids. Germline V gene data show CDR1 as SGHNT and CDR2 as YYREEE (reference sequence). V was clipped by 3 bases and J by 11 bases, with 9 bases between them. In nucleotides, the CDR3 is TGTGCCAGCAGCTCCCCCGCCCAGCAGTTCTTC. It translates to CASSSPAQQFF.

This clonotype has only a few counts. The rearrangement links TRBV7-2 to TRBJ2-1, with no clear D. The CDR3 sequence is 16 residues long. Germline V CDR1 and CDR2: SGHTA, FQGNSA. V gave up 7 bases and J gave up 1 base, with 17 bases separating them. Here the CDR3 DNA reads TGTGCCAGCATCCAGCCGGATCGGGTTTCCTACAATGAGCAGTTCTTC. Its protein product is CASIQPDRVSYNEQFF. The full variable domain, in which reference TRBV7-2 and TRBJ2-1 provide the parts outside the CDR3, is GAGVSQSPSNKVTEKGKDVELRCDPISGHTALYWYRQSLGQGLEFLIYFQGNSAPDKSGLPSDRFSAERTGGSVSTLTIQRTQQEDSAVYLCASIQPDRVSYNEQFFGPGTRLTVL.

The J gene is TRBJ2-5, the V gene TRBV13; D call uncertain. Germline V lookup: CDR1 PRHDT, CDR2 FYEKMQ (reference sequence). The V gene lost 3 bases and the J gene lost 9 bases, with 11 bases spanning the gap. The CDR3 has 12 amino acids. In nucleotides, the CDR3 is TGTGCCAGCAGCTTCGTCCCTTGGTCCCAGTACTTC. Translated: CASSFVPWSQYF.

In its sample, this clonotype was seen many times. The gene calls are TRBV7-9 and TRBJ2-5; D unclear. Between the trimmed V and J ends, which lost 6 bases and 1 base, there was a span of 21 bases. This CDR3 region has 17 residues. CDR1 is SEHNR, CDR2 FQNEAQ, per germline (reference sequence). Here the CDR3 DNA reads TGTGCCAGCAGTATCCCCACGCAAGACCGGCGCCAAGAGACCCAGTACTTC. It yields the protein CASSIPTQDRRQETQYF.

This clonotype was seen a single time. As DNA, the CDR3 is TGTGCCATCAAAACAGGAGAATCCTCCTACGAGCAGTACTTC. Its translation is CAIKTGESSYEQYF. The gene calls are TRBV10-3 and TRBJ2-7; D is possibly TRBD1 (5 bases). Trimming cost V 7 bases and J 0 bases, with 13 bases left between them. Per the germline V gene, CDR1 is ENHRY and CDR2 is SYGVKD. The length of the CDR3 is 14 residues.

This clonotype was picked up one time. The chain recombines TRBV7-6 with TRBJ1-6; the match to TRBD1 covers 7 bases. Germline V gene data show CDR1 as SGHVS and CDR2 as FNYEAQ. The CDR3 is 18 amino acids. The V and J ends lost 5 bases and 0 bases, in that order; junction bases with no gene match: 10. The CDR3 is CASSPRTGDSSYNSPLHF. As DNA, the CDR3 is TGTGCCAGCAGCCCTCGGACAGGCGATAGCTCCTATAATTCACCCCTCCACTTT.

The chain has TRBV27 and TRBJ2-7, with 11 bases aligning to TRBD2. The ends lost 10 bases at V and 4 bases at J; junction bases unmatched: 3. The germline V gene has CDR1 MNHEY and CDR2 SMNVEV (reference sequence). The CDR3 is made up of 12 amino acids. CDR3 residues: CATGTSGYEQYF. The CDR3 DNA reads TGTGCCACCGGGACTAGCGGTTACGAGCAGTACTTC.

The V and J genes are TRBV4-1 and TRBJ1-1; D is perhaps TRBD1 (5 bases). This CDR3 has 15 amino acids. Germline V gene sequence: CDR1 MGHRA, CDR2 YSYEKL. Deletions cut 1 base from V and 0 bases from J, with 9 bases between. The CDR3 loop is CASSQGEGLNTEAFF. DNA for the CDR3: TGCGCCAGCAGCCAAGGTGAGGGGCTGAACACTGAAGCTTTCTTT.

This clonotype was detected a few times. The V gene is TRBV2, the J gene TRBJ1-4; 7 bases agree with TRBD1. CDR1 is SNHLY and CDR2 is FYNNEI in the germline V gene. There are 15 residues in the CDR3. V lost 10 bases and J lost 8; bases outside the gene matches: 16. The CDR3 loop reads CATKLSNRGREKLFF. Here the CDR3 DNA reads TGTGCCACCAAGTTATCAAACAGGGGAAGAGAAAAACTGTTTTTT.